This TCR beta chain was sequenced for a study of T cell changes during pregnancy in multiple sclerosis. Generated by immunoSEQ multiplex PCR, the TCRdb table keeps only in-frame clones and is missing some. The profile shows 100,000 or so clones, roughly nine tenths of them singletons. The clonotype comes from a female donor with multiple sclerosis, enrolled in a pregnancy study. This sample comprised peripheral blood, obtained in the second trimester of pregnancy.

The CDR3 region has the DNA TGTGCCAGTAGTATAGGGCCAGGGGGCTACTATGGCTACACCTTC. Translation gives CASSIGPGGYYGYTF. V usage is TRBV19 and J usage is TRBJ1-2, with 8 nucleotides matching TRBD1. The CDR3 runs to 15 residues. Losses at the gene ends were 1 base for V and 3 bases for J; bases not matched to a gene: 4. Germline V gene data show CDR1 as LNHDA and CDR2 as SQIVND (reference sequence).